This TCR beta chain originates from a study of T cells expressing NK-cell markers (dated by TCRdb to the early 2020s). Regarding the complete study: In sorted CD3+CD56+NKG2C+, CD3+CD56+NKG2C- and CD3+CD56-NKG2C+ T-cell subsets from roughly 8 donors, TCR beta-chain repertoires were profiled. Among the eight sequenced donors, only one was HCMV-seronegative, while the other seven were HCMV-seropositive. The eight sequenced donors were randomly selected healthy volunteers, three men and five women. Sequencing of the libraries produced 2 x 150 bp reads on Illumina HiSeq 2000/2500, MiSeq or NextSeq.

TCRdb records Illumina HiSeq 2000 as the sequencer. 5'RACE template switching, by which a universal primer site and unique molecular identifiers were added, was used to make TCR beta cDNA libraries. Priming for cDNA synthesis came from the TCR beta constant segment, and two successive PCR amplification steps followed. In the source study's methods: MIGEC handled demultiplexing of the reads and grouping by UMI, while MiTCR was used to assemble and quantify clonotypes. To exclude erroneous sequences, any TCR cDNA sequence not supported by at least two reads was discarded. The tcR package was used for downstream repertoire analysis, and clonotypes were matched across fractions by CDR3 nucleotide sequence plus V segment. VDJmatch was used to annotate antigen specificity against VDJdb, with one amino acid substitution in CDR3 permitted. The reads, reprocessed by TCRdb, yield one row per CDR3 protein sequence and no DNA. The authors' filters were not applied to this entry. The table for this sample records roughly 300,000 distinct CDR3 sequences. The top ten clonotypes cover 4.2% of the sample.

Paper-wide results and their limitations: Whether the expanded NKG2C-expressing T cell clones were specific for HCMV antigens remained unclear. Those dominant clonotypes were again the most abundant among CD3+CD56-NKG2C+ cells in several donors, at roughly 28.3-60.1%. In six donors, the dominant CD3+CD56+NKG2C+ clonotypes were among the top 10 CD8+ clonotypes and accounted for about 1.0-7.5% of CD8+ T cells.

HCMV-specific IgG was detected in serum with a commercial ELISA kit to determine HCMV serostatus. Peripheral blood mononuclear cells were isolated from blood by Ficoll density gradient centrifugation. The CDR3 sequence holds 12 residues, the cysteine and phenylalanine included. DNA for this receptor is not on file. In the germline V gene (reference sequence), CDR1 corresponds to DFQATT and CDR2 to SNEGSKA. On this clonotype itself: Its antigen remains undetermined.

Sequencing used blood T cells: a sorted CD56 or NKG2C T cell subset, CD4+ or CD8+ T cells, or bulk PBMC T cells (not recorded which). The rearranged segments are TRBV20-1 and TRBJ2-3. The source of this sequence is a woman between 18 and 75 years old in good health. The CDR3: CSARRWPDTQYF.